These 8 T cell receptor beta chains originate from one sample sequenced in a study of T cells after yellow fever vaccination. Each CDR3 protein is one row after TCRdb ran MiXCR on the 5' RACE reads. The sample records 250,000 to 350,000 distinct CDR3 sequences, 8.7% being singletons. This specimen consisted of CD4+ T cells sorted from PBMCs, obtained 5 days after the yellow fever booster vaccination. These TCRs come from a man younger than 35 who received the YFV17D yellow fever vaccine.

The chain links TRBV20-1 to TRBJ2-3; 7 nucleotides match TRBD2. This CDR3 contains 16 residues. V shed 3 bases, J shed 2 bases, and the junction held 11 bases outside the gene matches. The germline V gene has CDR1 DFQATT and CDR2 SNEGSKA (reference sequence). CDR3 bases: TGCAGTGCTAGGCCCCGCGGGGGTTATGCCACAGATACGCAGTATTTT. It encodes CSARPRGGYATDTQYF.

The chain has TRBV12-3 or TRBV12-4 and TRBJ1-2; D gene unclear. The CDR3 contains 11 residues. Between the trimmed V and J ends, which lost 3 bases and 6 bases, there was a span of 5 bases. The DNA for the CDR3 is TGTGCCAGCAGTTTTGGAAATGGCTACACCTTC. It specifies CASSFGNGYTF.

As for this clonotype: With a much larger clone just one base away, this may be a read error. The rearrangement uses TRBV20-1 and TRBJ2-1, with D possibly TRBD1 on 5 matching bases. Germline V gene data show CDR1 as DFQATT and CDR2 as SNEGSKA (reference sequence). The CDR3 spans 13 residues. CDR3 coding DNA: TGCAGTGCTAGGTCATGGGCAGGGAATGAGAAGTTCTTC. This gives the protein CSARSWAGNEKFF.

This clonotype was detected only a few times. J is TRBJ2-5 and V is TRBV3-1; 9 positions agree with TRBD2. Germline CDR1 and CDR2: LGHDT and YNNKEL (reference sequence). This CDR3 spans 16 amino acids. The V segment lost 2 bases and the J segment 5 bases; nucleotides outside the gene matches: 9. In DNA, the CDR3 is TGTGCCAGCAGCCAAACCGGGCGGGGGGGTTTGGAGACCCAGTACTTC. This gives the protein CASSQTGRGGLETQYF.

There are a few counts of this clonotype. This chain joins TRBV20-1 and TRBJ2-5, with TRBD2 matching over 13 bases. The CDR3 totals 15 residues. CDR1 and CDR2 (germline): DFQATT, SNEGSKA (reference sequence). The trim removed 3 bases at V and 4 bases at J, leaving 5 bases unmatched. The CDR3 is CSASDTSGGGETQYF. The CDR3 coding sequence is TGCAGTGCTAGCGATACTAGCGGGGGGGGAGAGACCCAGTACTTC.

This sequence joins TRBV5-4 and TRBJ2-3, with TRBD1 matching 8 bases. CDR3 length: 14 amino acids. Germline CDR1 SGHNT, CDR2 YYREEE (reference sequence). The V gene end was trimmed by 7 bases and the J gene end by 0 bases; junction bases not matched to a gene: 4. The CDR3 reads CASATGASTDTQYF. Written as DNA, the CDR3 is TGTGCCAGCGCGACAGGGGCTAGCACAGATACGCAGTATTTT.

This clonotype was counted a few times. The V call is TRBV28, the J call TRBJ1-1; tentatively, D is TRBD1 (5 bases). Trimming stripped 5 bases from V and 3 bases from J, with 19 bases between. Germline assignment: CDR1 MDHEN and CDR2 SYDVKM. This CDR3 has 16 residues. CDR3: CASSPPRGIGYTEAFF. As DNA, the CDR3 is TGTGCCAGCAGTCCTCCCCGGGGGATCGGATACACTGAAGCTTTCTTT.

The chain has TRBV12-3 or TRBV12-4 and TRBJ2-5, with D possibly matching TRBD2 (6 bases). The CDR3 is 16 amino acids. The V and J ends lost 1 base and 2 bases respectively, with 14 bases between them. The CDR3 nucleotides read TGTGCCAGCAGTTTAGTCGGGGGTGCCTCTCAAGAGACCCAGTACTTC. Protein sequence: CASSLVGGASQETQYF.